This T cell receptor (beta chain) was observed in a study of cytomegalovirus exposure and HLA in healthy donors. Germline CDR1 is MNHEY and CDR2 is SVGAGI. V lost 0 bases, J lost 8 bases, and 7 bases lay in between. There are 13 residues in the CDR3. In the PCR, 60 Vbeta and 13 Jbeta primers were used. Original processing notes: Counted up in a later analysis, unique TCR beta chains came to around 80 million, with about 10 million shared. Generated by immunoSEQ multiplex PCR, the TCRdb table keeps only in-frame clones and is missing some. V and J calls and clone size are copied from that table; D and trimming were computed from the DNA. The data hold around 130,000 clones, with 75% to 85% observed a single time.

This TCR derives from a woman aged 18-30 years in good health and CMV-seropositive. The material sequenced was PBMCs. This chain joins TRBV6-5 and TRBJ2-2; tentative D call: TRBD1 (6 bases). The CDR3 DNA follows: TGTGCCAGCAGTTACTCACAGGGAGGGGAGCTGTTTTTT. Translated: CASSYSQGGELFF.